One and the same sample provided the 22 T cell receptor beta chains below, sequenced in a study of tumor-infiltrating lymphocytes in primary liver carcinoma. Unsorted bulk tissue of about 18-32 mg yielded co-extracted RNA and DNA. From around 0.5 ug of total RNA, TCR beta-specific cDNA was reverse-transcribed using a constant-region primer. ARM-PCR, slightly modified, supplied the TCR beta libraries through three nested multiplex PCR rounds. The first two PCR rounds used TRBV1-TRBV30 forward primers with a C-beta reverse primer, around 10 cycles each. TCRdb reanalysed the multiplex PCR reads using MiXCR and keeps one entry per CDR3 protein. The sample carries 40,000 or so distinct CDR3 sequences, more than 60% recorded once. Sequencing was carried out using tumor-adjacent normal liver tissue. The receptor source for this set is a man aged 35 to 55 with primary liver carcinoma and hepatitis B virus infection.

This clonotype was recorded many times. The genes are TRBV28 and TRBJ1-1; D not resolved. Trimming removed 5 bases from V and 5 bases from J, with 9 bases in between. Germline CDR1 and CDR2: MDHEN and SYDVKM. This CDR3 comprises 12 residues. The CDR3 is CASSLPPTEAFF. The CDR3 region has the DNA TGTGCCAGCAGTCTTCCTCCAACTGAAGCTTTCTTT.

Concerning this clonotype itself: The junction does not match germline at one end; this may be a read error. The rearrangement joins TRBV4-1 to TRBJ1-5; maybe TRBD1 (6 bases). The CDR3 covers 16 residues. The germline gives CDR1 MGHRA, CDR2 YSYEKL. The CDR3 spells CASSQDRGEGSQPKHF. The CDR3 DNA sequence: TGCGCCAGCAGCCAAGATAGGGGGGAGGGTAGCCAGCCCAAGCATTTT.

Worth noting for this clonotype: This likely comes from a read error, as the CDR3 has no conserved phenylalanine or tryptophan at its end. The chain couples TRBV29-1 to TRBJ2-7; D might be TRBD2 (6 bases). The germline V gene has CDR1 SQVTM and CDR2 ANQGSEA. The CDR3 covers 13 residues. V was clipped by 6 bases and J by 7 bases, with 19 bases between them. The CDR3 region is CSVGDLPAWEQYS. The CDR3 DNA reads TGCAGCGTAGGGGACTTACCTGCCTGGGAGCAGTACTCA.

The gene calls are TRBV6-1 and TRBJ1-1; 8 bases map to TRBD1. The CDR3 covers 17 residues. Looked up from germline, CDR1 is MNHNS and CDR2 is SASEGT. The CDR3 sequence: CTNSEGEGQGANTEAFF. CDR3 bases: TGTACCAACAGTGAGGGTGAAGGGCAGGGGGCTAACACTGAAGCTTTCTTT.

Comment on this clonotype: At one of its ends the junction is not consistent with the germline gene, which may arise from a read error. J is TRBJ1-1 and V is TRBV6-1; the match to TRBD1 covers 8 bases. Germline V CDR1 and CDR2: MNHNS, SASEGT. The CDR3 runs to 17 residues. The CDR3, as DNA: TGTGCCACCAGTGAAGGTGAAGTGCAGGGGGCTAACATTGAGGCTTTCTTT. It yields the protein CATSEGEVQGANIEAFF.

The rearrangement uses TRBV6-1 and TRBJ2-3; tentative D call: TRBD1 (6 bases). Per the germline V gene, CDR1 is MNHNS and CDR2 is SASEGT. This CDR3 region has 17 residues. V was clipped by 6 bases and J by 5 bases, with 24 bases between them. Written as DNA, the CDR3 is TGTGCCAGCAGAGCTCGGGACAAGGGGAGTAAAGTAGATACGCAGTATTTT. Protein product: CASRARDKGSKVDTQYF.

On this clonotype itself: The junction shows a germline mismatch at one end, possibly a read error. The rearrangement joins TRBV29-1 to TRBJ1-5; D not resolved. Germline V gives CDR1 SQVTM, CDR2 ANQGSEA. CDR3 length: 13 residues. The CDR3 protein is CSVLEHSNQPQHF. CDR3 DNA sequence: TGCAGCGTTTTGGAACACTCGAATCAGCCCCAACATTTT.

The chain joins TRBV29-1 to TRBJ2-5; maybe TRBD2 (6 bases). Trimming left V 6 bases short and J 1 base short, with 15 bases between. CDR1 is SQVTM, CDR2 ANQGSEA, per germline. The CDR3 consists of 14 residues. The CDR3 protein is CSVGGGSGQETQYF. The CDR3 bases are TGCAGCGTGGGAGGCGGGTCGGGCCAAGAGACCCAGTACTTC.

To note about this clonotype: The conserved phenylalanine or tryptophan is not found at the CDR3 terminus, so this likely reflects a read error. The genes are TRBV10-1 and TRBJ2-2; possible D gene TRBD2, 5 bases. The CDR3 is 14 residues long. Germline loops: CDR1 WNHNN, CDR2 SYGVQD (reference sequence). In DNA form, the CDR3 reads TGCGCCAGCTCCGACGACACAGACACCGGGAAGCTGTTTATT. It yields the protein CASSDDTDTGKLFI.

The chain is built from TRBV29-1 and TRBJ1-1; maybe TRBD1 (5 bases). Trimming left V 4 bases short and J 0 bases short, with 15 bases between. The CDR3 covers 15 residues. Germline V CDR1 and CDR2: SQVTM, ANQGSEA. The CDR3 DNA follows: TGCAGCGTTGCAAGGGGCTGGCTGATGAACACTGAAGCTTTCTTT. Its translation is CSVARGWLMNTEAFF. Full variable domain (remainder filled in from reference TRBV29-1 and TRBJ1-1): SAVISQKPSRDICQRGTSLTIQCQVDSQVTMMFWYRQQPGQSLTLIATANQGSEATYESGFVIDKFPISRPNLTFSTLTVSNMSPEDSSIYLCSVARGWLMNTEAFFGQGTRLTVV.

CDR3 in amino acids: CASSFDRPRRSPYGYEQYF. The CDR3 region has the DNA TGTGCCAGCAGCTTTGACAGGCCTCGACGTTCTCCGTACGGTTACGAGCAGTACTTC. J is TRBJ2-7 and V is TRBV11-2; D may be TRBD1 (6 bases). The CDR3 is 19 residues long. Germline V CDR1 and CDR2: SGHAT, FQNNGV. Trimming removed 3 bases from V and 4 bases from J, with 28 bases in between.

The chain recombines TRBV11-2 with TRBJ2-5; D is unclear. V gave up 6 bases and J gave up 4 bases, with 18 bases separating them. The CDR3 runs to 15 residues. The germline V gene encodes CDR1 SGHAT and CDR2 FQNNGV. The CDR3 protein is CASSPVWLVPETQYF. For the CDR3, the DNA is TGTGCCAGCAGTCCCGTGTGGCTAGTCCCAGAGACCCAGTACTTC.

About this clonotype itself: One end of the junction fails to match germline, which may point to a read error. This sequence joins TRBV12-3 or TRBV12-4 and TRBJ1-5; D is unclear. This CDR3 contains 13 residues. CDR3 region: CASSLSRDQPQHF. In DNA, the CDR3 is TGTGCCAGTAGTTTATCTCGGGATCAGCCCCAGCATTTT.

The chain uses TRBV6-2 or TRBV6-3 and TRBJ2-6; tentative D call: TRBD1 (6 bases). Trimming pared 9 bases from V and 11 bases from J, leaving 20 bases between. Germline V lookup: CDR1 MNHEY, CDR2 SVGEGT. The CDR3 sequence is 14 residues long. CDR3 sequence: CASSLLVQGYVLTF. CDR3 coding DNA: TGTGCCAGTAGCCTACTGGTACAGGGTTACGTCCTGACTTTC.

There are a few counts of this clonotype. This may come from a read error, since a much larger clone is one base off. The chain couples TRBV24-1 to TRBJ2-5, with D maybe TRBD1 (6 bases). Germline-derived CDR1 and CDR2 are KGHDR and SFDVKD. V dropped 3 bases and J dropped 5 bases, with 15 bases sitting between them. This CDR3 is 15 amino acids long. CDR3 bases: TGTGCCACCAGTGATGTAGGGGGTGCAGGGGAGACCCAGTACTTC. Translated: CATSDVGGAGETQYF.

V and J are TRBV6-2 or TRBV6-3 and TRBJ2-1, with 9 bases lining up with TRBD2. Germline-derived CDR1 and CDR2 are MNHEY and SVGEGT. CDR3 length: 16 amino acids. V shed 4 bases, J shed 5 bases, and the junction held 9 bases outside the gene matches. The CDR3 loop is CASSSWTSVGNNEQFF. The CDR3 DNA sequence: TGTGCCAGCAGTTCCTGGACTAGCGTGGGCAACAATGAGCAGTTCTTC.

Comment on this clonotype: One junction end does not reproduce the germline sequence, and a read error may be involved. The V call is TRBV10-3, the J call TRBJ2-7; 12 bases line up with TRBD2. The CDR3 consists of 13 residues. Germline V gives CDR1 ENHRY, CDR2 SYGVKD. DNA for the CDR3: TGTGCGATCAGGGGACTAGCGGGCGACGAGCTGTACTTC. Translation gives CAIRGLAGDELYF.

To note about this clonotype: Sequence at one end of the junction differs from germline and may be a read error. The CDR3 bases are TGCGCCAGCAGCTTTCACGAGACAGGGGACACTGAAGCCTTCTTT. Protein sequence: CASSFHETGDTEAFF. V and J are TRBV5-1 and TRBJ1-1; 8 bases are shared with TRBD1. The V gene's germline CDR1 is SGHRS and CDR2 YFSETQ. This CDR3 spans 15 amino acids.

By share, this clonotype ranks as medium-sized. V usage is TRBV29-1 and J usage is TRBJ2-3, with a weak D call TRBD1 (6 bases). Germline CDR1 is SQVTM and CDR2 is ANQGSEA. V was cut by 8 bases and J by 3 bases, with 12 bases left in between. The length of the CDR3 is 12 residues. The CDR3 DNA reads as TGCAGCACCGAAACAGGGACAGATACGCAGTATTTT. Encoded protein: CSTETGTDTQYF.

The chain joins TRBV6-1 to TRBJ1-5; possible D gene TRBD1, 5 bases. The CDR3 totals 15 residues. Germline-derived CDR1 and CDR2 are MNHNS and SASEGT. Trimming stripped 3 bases from V and 11 bases from J, with 20 bases between. In DNA, the CDR3 is TGTGCCAGCAGTGATAGTCAGGGCCCCGGCCAGTCCCAGCATTTT. Translation: CASSDSQGPGQSQHF.

In the case of this clonotype: The junction departs from germline at one end; a sequencing error may be responsible. The J gene is TRBJ2-7, the V gene TRBV30, with D possibly TRBD1 on 6 matching bases. Germline-derived CDR1 and CDR2 are GTSNPN and SVGIG (reference sequence). The CDR3 length is 14 residues. In DNA, the CDR3 is TGTACCTGGAGTAATACCGGGTCAGGGGACGAGCAGTATTTC. Translating gives CTWSNTGSGDEQYF.

Points on this clonotype: A much larger clonotype is one base distant, so this may be a read error. The chain is built from TRBV2 and TRBJ2-7; D possibly corresponds to TRBD2 (5 bases). V lost 5 bases and J lost 5, with 16 bases in between. Germline V gives CDR1 SNHLY, CDR2 FYNNEI. This CDR3 has 14 amino acids. CDR3 region: CASSFSWRGNEQYF. CDR3 DNA sequence: TGTGCCAGCAGTTTTAGCTGGAGAGGGAACGAGCAGTACTTC.